The next 5 T cell receptor beta chains were all read from a single sample in a study of graft-versus-host responses after intestinal transplantation. Their antigens remain unidentified. The data were produced by immunoSEQ multiplex PCR, yet TCRdb's version contains in-frame clones alone and is incomplete. The table records around 110,000 clones, 85% to 95% of them present only once. The sample consisted of unstimulated CD8+ T cells sorted from spleen or lymph node cells, taken before transplant. These receptors were collected from a human donor who was the organ donor for an intestinal transplant.

The chain's CDR3 is CASRGTGLYEQYF. The CDR3 region has the DNA TGTGCCAGCAGAGGGACAGGGCTATACGAGCAGTACTTC. The chain recombines TRBV28 with TRBJ2-7; 9 nucleotides line up with TRBD1. Trimming at V came to 6 bases and at J to 4 bases, leaving 4 bases not matched to a gene. Germline V gene sequence: CDR1 MDHEN, CDR2 SYDVKM. The CDR3 loop spans 13 amino acids.

This clone occurred a few times. The chain carries TRBV5-4 and TRBJ1-2, with D perhaps TRBD1 (5 bases). The V end was cut by 4 bases, the J end by 3 bases, with 10 bases between. Germline V gives CDR1 SGHNT, CDR2 YYREEE (reference sequence). The CDR3 is 13 residues long. The CDR3 spells CASSVGGDYGYTF. CDR3 coding DNA: TGTGCCAGCAGCGTGGGGGGGGACTATGGCTACACCTTC.

This chain links TRBV5-1 with TRBJ2-1, with 13 bases aligning to TRBD2. The CDR3 runs 16 residues. The germline gives CDR1 SGHRS, CDR2 YFSETQ. V shed 2 bases, J shed 4 bases, and the junction held 3 bases outside the gene matches. DNA for the CDR3: TGCGCCAGCAGCTTTGGACTAGCGGGAGCGTACAATGAGCAGTTCTTC. This gives the protein CASSFGLAGAYNEQFF.

The J gene is TRBJ1-2, the V gene TRBV20-1; D gene uncertain. The CDR3 is made up of 10 amino acids. The V end lost 6 bases, the J end lost 4 bases, and 6 bases lay between the germline ends. Germline-derived CDR1 and CDR2 are DFQATT and SNEGSKA (reference sequence). This CDR3 reads CSAWTYGYTF. The CDR3 bases are TGCAGTGCCTGGACCTATGGCTACACCTTC.

The count of this clone is one. The chain carries TRBV4-1 and TRBJ2-1, with D unresolved. V was pared by 4 bases and J by 0 bases, with 10 bases between. The CDR3 spans 15 residues. Per the germline V gene, CDR1 is MGHRA and CDR2 is YSYEKL. The CDR3 DNA reads as TGCGCCAGCAGCCCCACTCCGAGCTCCTACAATGAGCAGTTCTTC. Its translation: CASSPTPSSYNEQFF.